This T cell receptor (beta chain) derives from a study of early T cells in non-severe SARS-CoV-2 infection. Whole-study context: Sequencing used unsorted whole-blood bulk RNA, so chains lack pairing. Findings and caveats of the study: Using VDJdb, the matching emphasized anti-spike CD8 responses while missing private and CD4 specificities.

Points on this clonotype: Antigen unknown.

Individual cDNA molecules each received unique molecular identifiers attached to them. TCRdb recomputed calls from the 5' RACE reads with MiXCR, one row per CDR3 protein. Of roughly 80,000 distinct CDR3 sequences detected, about 14% appear once; the ten largest clones hold around 3%. The V end was cut by 3 bases, the J end by 2 bases, with 6 bases between. CDR1 and CDR2 (germline): MGHRA, YSYEKL. The CDR3 consists of 13 residues. The clonotype originates from an adult who was a healthcare worker with PCR-confirmed SARS-CoV-2 infection or an uninfected control (not recorded which). Sequenced sample: whole blood. This sequence joins TRBV4-1 and TRBJ2-3; no clear D. CDR3 in amino acids: CASSHRLTDTQYF. For the CDR3, the DNA is TGCGCCAGCAGCCACAGACTCACAGATACGCAGTATTTT.